The clone carrying this T cell receptor beta chain was picked up many times. The data are from a study of early T cells in non-severe SARS-CoV-2 infection. The V gene lost 0 bases and the J gene lost 4 bases, with 8 bases spanning the gap. Germline CDR1 and CDR2: SGDLS and YYNGEE. The CDR3 runs to 14 residues. Researchers attached unique molecular identifiers to individual cDNA molecules. TCRdb reprocessed the 5' RACE reads with MiXCR, giving one entry per CDR3 protein. In the table there are roughly 86,000 distinct CDR3 sequences, about 15% of which are singletons. The chain recombines TRBV9 with TRBJ1-3; the D gene is possibly TRBD1 (5 bases). The sample consisted of whole blood. The sequence was obtained from an adult who was a healthcare worker with PCR-confirmed SARS-CoV-2 infection or an uninfected control (not recorded which). The CDR3 protein is CASSVGGPGNTIYF. CDR3 in DNA: TGTGCCAGCAGCGTAGGGGGACCCGGAAACACCATATATTTT.